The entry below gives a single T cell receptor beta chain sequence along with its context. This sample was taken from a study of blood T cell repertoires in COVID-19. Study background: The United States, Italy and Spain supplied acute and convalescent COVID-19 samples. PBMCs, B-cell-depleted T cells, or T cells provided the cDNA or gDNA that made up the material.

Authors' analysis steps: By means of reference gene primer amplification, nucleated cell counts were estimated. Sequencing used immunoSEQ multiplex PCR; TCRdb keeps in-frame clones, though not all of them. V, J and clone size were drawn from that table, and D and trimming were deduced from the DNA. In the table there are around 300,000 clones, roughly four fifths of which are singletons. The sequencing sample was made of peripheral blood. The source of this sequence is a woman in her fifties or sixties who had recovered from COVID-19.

This CDR3 reads CASSDSQETQYF. The CDR3 nucleotides are TGTGCCAGCTCGGACAGCCAAGAGACCCAGTACTTC. The chain has TRBV18 and TRBJ2-5, with D possibly TRBD1 on 6 matching bases. Trimming took off 6 bases at V and 1 base at J, with 6 bases between the two ends. The CDR3 consists of 12 residues. Per germline, CDR1 KGHSH and CDR2 LQKENI.